This TCR beta chain was documented in a study of spatial heterogeneity in lung cancer. The sample's time point: sample taken at primary tumor resection. No cells were sorted before sequencing. The whole RNA sequenced was extracted from tumor, nontumor lung or frozen PBMC. This clonotype was seen repeatedly, ten times or more. Every TCR cDNA molecule bore its own unique molecular identifier. TCRdb reanalysed the 5' RACE reads using MiXCR and keeps one entry per CDR3 protein. The sample consists of approximately 21,000 distinct CDR3 sequences, over 3% of them appearing once. The germline V gene has CDR1 SGHRS and CDR2 YFSETQ. V lost 4 bases, J lost 5 bases, and 13 bases lay in between. There are 13 residues in the CDR3.

Source: PBMCs, taken at surgery. This clonotype was obtained from a female donor with early-stage non-small cell lung cancer. This sequence joins TRBV5-1 and TRBJ2-7, with D unresolved. The chain's CDR3 is CASSLSAGDEQYF. DNA of the CDR3: TGCGCCAGCAGCCTGAGCGCTGGCGACGAGCAGTACTTC. Combining the CDR3 with reference TRBV5-1 and TRBJ2-7 gives the whole variable domain KAGVTQTPRYLIKTRGQQVTLSCSPISGHRSVSWYQQTPGQGLQFLFEYFSETQRNKGNFPGRFSGRQFSNSRSEMNVSTLELGDSALYLCASSLSAGDEQYFGPGTRLTVT.